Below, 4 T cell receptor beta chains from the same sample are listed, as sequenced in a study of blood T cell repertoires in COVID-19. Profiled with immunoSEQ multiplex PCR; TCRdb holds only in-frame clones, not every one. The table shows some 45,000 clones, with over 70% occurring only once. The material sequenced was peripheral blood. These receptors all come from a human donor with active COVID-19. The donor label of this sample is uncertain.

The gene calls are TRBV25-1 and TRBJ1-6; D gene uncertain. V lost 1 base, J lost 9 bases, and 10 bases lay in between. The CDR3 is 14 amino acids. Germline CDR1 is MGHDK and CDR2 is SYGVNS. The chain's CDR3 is CASSEFSPVSPLHF. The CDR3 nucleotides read TGTGCCAGCAGTGAATTCTCGCCGGTTTCACCCCTCCACTTT.

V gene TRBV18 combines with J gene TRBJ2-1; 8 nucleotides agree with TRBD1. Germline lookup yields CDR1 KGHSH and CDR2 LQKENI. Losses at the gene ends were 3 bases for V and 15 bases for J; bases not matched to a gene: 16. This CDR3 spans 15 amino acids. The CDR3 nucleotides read TGTGCCAGCTCACCTATCGTACAGGGGGAAGGAGAACCGTTCTTC. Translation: CASSPIVQGEGEPFF.

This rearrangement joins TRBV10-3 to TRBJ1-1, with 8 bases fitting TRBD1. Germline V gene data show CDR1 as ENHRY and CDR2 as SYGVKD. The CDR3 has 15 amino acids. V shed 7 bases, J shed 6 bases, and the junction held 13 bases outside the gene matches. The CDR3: CAIKTGESASAEAFF. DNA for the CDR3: TGTGCCATCAAGACAGGGGAGAGTGCGAGTGCTGAAGCTTTCTTT.

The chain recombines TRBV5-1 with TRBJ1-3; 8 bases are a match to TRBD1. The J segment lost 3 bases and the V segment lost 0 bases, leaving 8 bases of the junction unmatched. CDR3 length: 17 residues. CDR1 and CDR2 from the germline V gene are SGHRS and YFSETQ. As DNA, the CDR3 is TGCGCCAGCAGCTTGGAGAGGCAGGGGACAGGTGGAAACACCATATATTTT. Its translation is CASSLERQGTGGNTIYF.